A single sample is the source of the 19 T cell receptor beta chains below, sequenced in a study of blood T cells in healthy people across ages. For the second PCR, which ran for about 7 to 11 cycles, a sample-barcoded 5' primer and a J-beta primer mix were used. TCRdb fed the 5' RACE reads into MiXCR, producing one record per CDR3 protein. The table has 1.5 million to 2 million distinct CDR3 sequences, approximately 28% seen once; the top ten hold about 7.7%. Sequencing used blood. These receptor sequences come from a woman under 40 in good health.

The chain couples TRBV2 to TRBJ1-2, with a possible D match to TRBD1 (6 bases). The CDR3 contains 13 residues. The germline V gene encodes CDR1 SNHLY and CDR2 FYNNEI. V lost 7 bases and J 7 bases, leaving 16 bases between the germline ends. The CDR3 spells CASILSGEGGYTF. CDR3 nucleotides: TGTGCCAGCATTCTCTCAGGGGAAGGTGGCTACACCTTC. Complete variable domain (other parts from reference TRBV2 and TRBJ1-2): EPEVTQTPSHQVTQMGQEVILRCVPISNHLYFYWYRQILGQKVEFLVSFYNNEISEKSEIFDDQFSVERPDGSNFTLKIRSTKLEDSAMYFCASILSGEGGYTFGSGTRLTVV.

Ten or more counts support this clonotype. The chain couples TRBV20-1 to TRBJ2-7, with a tentative D call TRBD1 (5 bases). Germline loops: CDR1 DFQATT, CDR2 SNEGSKA (reference sequence). Trimming left V 5 bases short and J 0 bases short, with 11 bases between. CDR3 length equals 13 residues. Here the CDR3 reads CSAPMGPSYEQYF. The CDR3, as DNA: TGCAGTGCTCCTATGGGGCCCTCCTACGAGCAGTACTTC.

This clonotype was counted once. The genes are TRBV6-5 and TRBJ1-3; D remains unclear. V shed 5 bases and J shed 7 bases, with 12 bases lying between them. The CDR3 has 13 residues. The germline V gene has CDR1 MNHEY and CDR2 SVGAGI. The CDR3 DNA follows: TGTGCCAGCAGTAGTCGCCCACGGAACACCATATATTTT. As protein: CASSSRPRNTIYF.

This clonotype was seen only a few times. The V call is TRBV29-1, the J call TRBJ2-7, with D unclear. Trimming pared 4 bases from V and 2 bases from J, leaving 15 bases between. CDR1 and CDR2 from the germline V gene are SQVTM and ANQGSEA. This CDR3 is 14 amino acids long. The CDR3 sequence is CSVGVAAKTYEQYF. DNA for the CDR3: TGCAGCGTTGGTGTGGCAGCTAAAACCTACGAGCAGTACTTC.

This clonotype appeared many times. The chain employs TRBV6-1 and TRBJ2-7, with D uncertain. V gave up 6 bases and J gave up 3 bases, with 18 bases separating them. The CDR3 consists of 15 residues. Per the germline V gene, CDR1 is MNHNS and CDR2 is SASEGT. CDR3 DNA sequence: TGTGCCAGCAGCCGCGCCTCAGACCGACACTACGAGCAGTACTTC. It codes for CASSRASDRHYEQYF.

This sequence joins TRBV12-5 and TRBJ2-5, with 7 bases aligning to TRBD2. The V and J ends lost 5 bases and 5 bases, in that order; junction bases with no gene match: 11. From germline, CDR1 is LGHNT and CDR2 FRNRAP. There are 15 residues in the CDR3. CDR3 region: CASGSGNPAGETQYF. CDR3 bases: TGTGCTAGTGGTAGCGGGAACCCCGCCGGGGAGACCCAGTACTTC.

This clonotype was counted only a few times. Here the CDR3 reads CASSDERLVGNEQYF. For the CDR3, the DNA is TGTGCCAGCAGTGATGAGAGACTAGTAGGTAATGAGCAGTACTTC. The chain uses TRBV25-1 and TRBJ2-4; possibly TRBD2 for D (6 bases). V was shortened by 3 bases and J by 13 bases, with 22 bases between the two germline ends. The CDR3 is made up of 15 amino acids. Germline V gives CDR1 MGHDK, CDR2 SYGVNS.

This clonotype came up a few times. The chain links TRBV10-1 to TRBJ2-2, with 9 bases fitting TRBD1. Trimming at V came to 3 bases and at J to 5 bases, leaving 4 bases not matched to a gene. From germline, CDR1 is WNHNN and CDR2 SYGVQD (reference sequence). There are 15 residues in the CDR3. Written as DNA, the CDR3 is TGCGCCAGCAGTGATAGGGGACAGGGTACCGGGGAGCTGTTTTTT. This codes for CASSDRGQGTGELFF.

This chain connects TRBV19 to TRBJ1-4, with TRBD1 as a possible D gene (6 bases). Trimming stripped 6 bases from V and 8 bases from J, with 16 bases between. The CDR3 runs to 14 residues. CDR1 and CDR2 from the germline V gene are LNHDA and SQIVND (reference sequence). This CDR3 reads CASRFGGAGEKLFF. The CDR3, as DNA: TGTGCCAGTAGGTTCGGGGGGGCTGGAGAAAAACTGTTTTTT.

This clonotype was seen a handful of times. V and J are TRBV14 and TRBJ2-1; D remains unclear. V was cut by 1 base and J by 10 bases, with 14 bases left in between. CDR1 is SGHDN and CDR2 is FVKESK in the germline V gene. CDR3 length: 14 amino acids. The CDR3 DNA reads TGTGCCAGCAGCCAAGGAAACCTTTTGGGGGAGCAGTTCTTC. Residues: CASSQGNLLGEQFF.

This clonotype was recorded many times. The chain joins TRBV6-5 to TRBJ1-2; 11 bases fit TRBD1. J lost 4 bases, V lost 2 bases, and 6 bases had no gene match. The CDR3 extends over 16 amino acids. Germline values: CDR1 MNHEY, CDR2 SVGAGI. Here the CDR3 reads CASSYVRTGGGYGYTF. The CDR3 DNA reads TGTGCCAGCAGTTACGTCAGGACAGGGGGCGGCTATGGCTACACCTTC.

V usage is TRBV2 and J usage is TRBJ1-4; maybe TRBD1 (5 bases). In germline, CDR1 is SNHLY, CDR2 FYNNEI. The CDR3 runs to 15 residues. Trimming pared 7 bases from V and 6 bases from J, leaving 18 bases between. The CDR3 loop reads CASIAGTITHEKLFF. The CDR3 bases are TGTGCCAGCATCGCCGGGACGATTACCCATGAAAAACTGTTTTTT.

This clonotype was found a few times. At one of its ends the junction is not consistent with the germline gene, which may arise from a read error. The chain recombines TRBV5-1 with TRBJ1-3; weak D call: TRBD1 (5 bases). CDR3 length: 17 residues. CDR1 is SGHRS, CDR2 YFSETQ, per germline. In DNA, the CDR3 is TGCGCCAACAGCTTGTGGGGCCAGGGACGCTCTGGAAACACCATATATTTT. Protein: CANSLWGQGRSGNTIYF.

In this sample, this clonotype turned up many times. V usage is TRBV7-2 and J usage is TRBJ2-3; 14 bases agree with TRBD2. In germline, CDR1 is SGHTA, CDR2 FQGNSA. With V trimmed by 2 bases and J by 0 bases, 7 bases remained unmatched. CDR3 length: 19 residues. DNA of the CDR3: TGTGCCAGCAGCTTACAAGGGACTAGCGGGAGTCTAAGCACAGATACGCAGTATTTT. Amino acids: CASSLQGTSGSLSTDTQYF.

Comment on this clonotype: This may be a read error: a much more frequent sequence differs by one nucleotide. CDR3 nucleotide sequence: TGTGCCAGCAGCGCATACACGGGGAGCGAGCAGTACTTC. Its translation: CASSAYTGSEQYF. This sequence joins TRBV7-2 and TRBJ2-7; D is perhaps TRBD2 (5 bases). The CDR3 runs to 13 residues. Germline V gene data show CDR1 as SGHTA and CDR2 as FQGNSA. V lost 5 bases and J lost 6, with 14 bases in between.

This clonotype was recorded only once. The chain has TRBV20-1 and TRBJ2-3; 7 bases are shared with TRBD2. Germline CDR1 DFQATT, CDR2 SNEGSKA (reference sequence). This CDR3 contains 16 residues. V trimming: 2 bases; J trimming: 4 bases; junction bases outside the gene matches: 12. The CDR3 reads CSARRASQRGPDTQYF. CDR3 nucleotide sequence: TGCAGTGCTAGACGGGCCAGTCAGCGGGGACCAGATACGCAGTATTTT.

A few counts support this clonotype. The chain has TRBV20-1 and TRBJ1-2, with TRBD1 as a possible D gene (5 bases). V gave up 2 bases and J gave up 3 bases, with 7 bases separating them. CDR1 and CDR2 (germline): DFQATT, SNEGSKA (reference sequence). CDR3 size: 12 residues. The CDR3: CSARLGDYGYTF. CDR3 coding DNA: TGCAGTGCTAGACTGGGGGACTATGGCTACACCTTC.

In its sample, this clonotype was seen a few times. The chain couples TRBV5-5 to TRBJ2-3; TRBD2 matches 12 bases. The CDR3 consists of 17 residues. Trimming cost V 4 bases and J 3 bases; bases outside gene matches: 9. Per germline, CDR1 SGHKS and CDR2 YYEKEE (reference sequence). This chain's CDR3 is CASSPILTSGGTDTQYF. The CDR3 bases are TGTGCCAGCAGCCCAATACTAACTAGCGGGGGGACAGATACGCAGTATTTT.

The chain joins TRBV3-1 to TRBJ2-1, with D perhaps TRBD1 or TRBD2 (5 bases each). Germline lookup yields CDR1 LGHDT and CDR2 YNNKEL (reference sequence). The CDR3 has 14 amino acids. Trimming pared 4 bases from V and 5 bases from J, leaving 12 bases between. The DNA of the CDR3 is TGTGCCAGCAGCCGGGGGACCTATAACAATGAGCAGTTCTTC. This codes for CASSRGTYNNEQFF.